This paragraph reports one T cell receptor (beta chain). The antigen remains undetermined. Other DNA sequences in the sample encode the same CDR3. This entry belongs to a study of shared clonotypes between healthy human individuals. Sorted-subset replicate PCRs used around 220 ng DNA, around 27,000 T cell genomes. Using immunoSEQ multiplex PCR, the repertoire was profiled, and TCRdb retains in-frame clones only, with some absent. The sample includes about 2.4 million clones, approximately 90% of them seen just once. CD4+ cells underwent separation, giving CD45RA+ naive and CD45RA-negative memory subsets. Findings and caveats of the study: Generation probabilities were higher for clonotypes shared across all four sorted-subset donors than for unshared ones.

Sequencing was carried out using naive CD4+ T cells sorted from blood. Subset reported: CD45RA+ positively selected. This clonotype was obtained from a young man in good health.

DNA of the CDR3: TGCAGCGTTGTAGGGGGCCAAGAGACCCAGTACTTC. Its protein is CSVVGGQETQYF. The chain is built from TRBV29-1 and TRBJ2-5, with D possibly matching TRBD1 (6 bases). CDR3 length equals 12 residues. Germline loops: CDR1 SQVTM, CDR2 ANQGSEA. The V and J ends lost 4 bases and 1 base respectively, with 7 bases between them.